The entry below describes one TCR beta chain. This sample includes further DNA sequences coding for the same CDR3. This sample is drawn from a study of shared clonotypes between healthy human individuals. Selected positively for CCR7 and CD45RO-negative, naive CD8 cells excluded terminally differentiated effector memory CD45RA+ cells. Germline loops: CDR1 MNHEY, CDR2 SMNVEV (reference sequence). The CDR3 contains 14 residues. Trimming left V 2 bases short and J 2 bases short, with 10 bases between. Measured with immunoSEQ multiplex PCR; TCRdb has only the in-frame clones, and not every one. The sample comprises some 2.1 million clones, approximately 92% of which are singletons, and about 1.6% rests with the top ten.

Specimen: naive CD8+ T cells from PBMCs. The chain is built from TRBV27 and TRBJ2-7; either TRBD1 or TRBD2 may fit D (5 bases each). The sequence was collected from a man aged 18-30 years in good health. Some clones in this sample may be carry-over from other donors' samples. CDR3 nucleotides: TGTGCCAGCAGTTTACGGGGCCCTACCTACGAGCAGTACTTC. Its protein product is CASSLRGPTYEQYF.